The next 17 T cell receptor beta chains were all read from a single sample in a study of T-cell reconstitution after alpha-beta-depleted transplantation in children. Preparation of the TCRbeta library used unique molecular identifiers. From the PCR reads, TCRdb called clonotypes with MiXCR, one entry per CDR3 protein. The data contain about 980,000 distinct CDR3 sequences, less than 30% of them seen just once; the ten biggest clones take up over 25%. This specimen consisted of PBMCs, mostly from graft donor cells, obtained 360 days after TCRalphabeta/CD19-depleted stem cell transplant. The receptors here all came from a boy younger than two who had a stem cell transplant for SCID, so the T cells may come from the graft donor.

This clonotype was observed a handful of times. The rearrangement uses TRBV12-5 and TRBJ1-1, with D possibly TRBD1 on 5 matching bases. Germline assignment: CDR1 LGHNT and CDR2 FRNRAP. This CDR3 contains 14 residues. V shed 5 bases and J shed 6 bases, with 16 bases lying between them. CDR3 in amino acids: CASGPGWWWSEAFF. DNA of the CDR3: TGTGCTAGTGGTCCAGGGTGGTGGTGGTCTGAAGCTTTCTTT.

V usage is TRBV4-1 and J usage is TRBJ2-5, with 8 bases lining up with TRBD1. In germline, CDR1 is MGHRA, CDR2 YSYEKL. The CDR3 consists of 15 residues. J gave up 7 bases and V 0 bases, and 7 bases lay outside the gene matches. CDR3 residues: CASSQDPQGAWTQYF. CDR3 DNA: TGCGCCAGCAGCCAAGATCCCCAGGGGGCGTGGACCCAGTACTTC.

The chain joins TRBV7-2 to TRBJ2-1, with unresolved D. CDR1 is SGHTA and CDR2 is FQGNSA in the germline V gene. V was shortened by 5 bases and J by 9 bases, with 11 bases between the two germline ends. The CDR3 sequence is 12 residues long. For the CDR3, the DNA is TGTGCCAGCAGCCTACAGTGGGCTGAGCAGTTCTTC. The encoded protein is CASSLQWAEQFF.

The CDR3, as DNA: TGCGCCAGCAGCTTGTTAGGTGGCAGGGCGGTGGACGAGCAGTACTTC. Residues: CASSLLGGRAVDEQYF. The chain carries TRBV5-1 and TRBJ2-7; tentatively, D is TRBD1 (5 bases). Germline V gene data show CDR1 as SGHRS and CDR2 as YFSETQ. The CDR3 is 16 amino acids. Trimming took 1 base from V and 5 from J, leaving 19 bases between them.

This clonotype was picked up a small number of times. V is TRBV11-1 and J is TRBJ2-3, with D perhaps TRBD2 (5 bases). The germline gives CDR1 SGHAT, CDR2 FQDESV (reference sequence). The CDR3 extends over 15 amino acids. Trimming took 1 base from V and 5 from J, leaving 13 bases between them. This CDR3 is CASSLGGSLGDTQYF. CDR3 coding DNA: TGTGCCAGCAGCTTAGGCGGGTCGTTGGGAGATACGCAGTATTTT.

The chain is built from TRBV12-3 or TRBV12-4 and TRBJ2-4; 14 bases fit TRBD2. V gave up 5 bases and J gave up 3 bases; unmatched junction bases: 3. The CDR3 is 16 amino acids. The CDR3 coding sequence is TGTGCCAGCAGTCCGGGGACTAGCGGGGGCAAAAACATTCAGTACTTC. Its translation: CASSPGTSGGKNIQYF.

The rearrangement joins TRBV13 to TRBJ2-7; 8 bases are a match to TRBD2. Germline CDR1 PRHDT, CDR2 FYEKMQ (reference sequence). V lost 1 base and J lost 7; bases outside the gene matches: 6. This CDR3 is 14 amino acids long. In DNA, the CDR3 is TGTGCCAGCAGCTTAGCGGGGGGGCCACGAGAGCAGTACTTC. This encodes CASSLAGGPREQYF.

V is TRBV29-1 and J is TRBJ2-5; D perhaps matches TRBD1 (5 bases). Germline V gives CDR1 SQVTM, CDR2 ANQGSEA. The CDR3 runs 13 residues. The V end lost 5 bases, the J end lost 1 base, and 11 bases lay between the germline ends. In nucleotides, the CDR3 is TGCAGCGTTACCCGGACATTCCAAGAGACCCAGTACTTC. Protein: CSVTRTFQETQYF.

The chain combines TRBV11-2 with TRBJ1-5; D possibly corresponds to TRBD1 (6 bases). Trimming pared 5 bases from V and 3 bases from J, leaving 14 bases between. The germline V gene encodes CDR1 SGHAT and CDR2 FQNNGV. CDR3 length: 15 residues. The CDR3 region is CASSRTGSPNQPQHF. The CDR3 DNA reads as TGTGCCAGCAGCCGCACAGGGAGCCCCAATCAGCCCCAGCATTTT. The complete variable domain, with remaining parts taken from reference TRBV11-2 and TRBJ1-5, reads EAGVAQSPRYKIIEKRQSVAFWCNPISGHATLYWYQQILGQGPKLLIQFQNNGVVDDSQLPKDRFSAERLKGVDSTLKIQPAKLEDSAVYLCASSRTGSPNQPQHFGDGTRLSIL.

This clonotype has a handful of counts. The CDR3 nucleotides read TGTGCCATCAAGGGACAGGGGTCGGCTGAAGCTTTCTTT. Its protein is CAIKGQGSAEAFF. This chain joins TRBV10-3 and TRBJ1-1, with 10 bases aligning to TRBD1. The V gene's germline CDR1 is ENHRY and CDR2 SYGVKD. After removal of 7 bases from V and 6 bases from J, the junction contained 5 bases not matched to a gene. The CDR3 covers 13 residues.

CDR3 DNA: TGTGCCAGCAAGATACCGGGGACACCCCTCCACTTT. Its translation is CASKIPGTPLHF. The gene calls are TRBV28 and TRBJ1-6; no firm D call. The CDR3 has 12 residues. V lost 7 bases and J lost 11, with 12 bases in between. Germline CDR1 is MDHEN and CDR2 is SYDVKM.

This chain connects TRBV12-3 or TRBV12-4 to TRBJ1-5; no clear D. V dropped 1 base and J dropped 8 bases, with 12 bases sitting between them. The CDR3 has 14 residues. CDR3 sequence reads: CASSLDGIRKPQHF. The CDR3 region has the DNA TGTGCCAGCAGTTTAGATGGGATACGAAAGCCCCAGCATTTT.

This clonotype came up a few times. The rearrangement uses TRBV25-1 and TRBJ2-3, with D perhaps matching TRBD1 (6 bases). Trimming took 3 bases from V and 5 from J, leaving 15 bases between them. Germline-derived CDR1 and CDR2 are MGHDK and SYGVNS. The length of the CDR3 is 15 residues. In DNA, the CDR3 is TGTGCCAGCAGTGATAAGGCAGGGGTGGAAGATACGCAGTATTTT. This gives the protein CASSDKAGVEDTQYF.

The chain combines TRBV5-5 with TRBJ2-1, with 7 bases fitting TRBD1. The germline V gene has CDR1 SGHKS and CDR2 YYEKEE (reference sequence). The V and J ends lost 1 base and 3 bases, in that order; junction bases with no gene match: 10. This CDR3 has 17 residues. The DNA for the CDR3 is TGTGCCAGCAGCTTGTTCGGTCGGGACAGTAACTACAATGAGCAGTTCTTC. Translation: CASSLFGRDSNYNEQFF. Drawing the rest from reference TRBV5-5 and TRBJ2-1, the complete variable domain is DAGVTQSPTHLIKTRGQQVTLRCSPISGHKSVSWYQQVLGQGPQFIFQYYEKEERGRGNFPDRFSARQFPNYSSELNVNALLLGDSALYLCASSLFGRDSNYNEQFFGPGTRLTVL.

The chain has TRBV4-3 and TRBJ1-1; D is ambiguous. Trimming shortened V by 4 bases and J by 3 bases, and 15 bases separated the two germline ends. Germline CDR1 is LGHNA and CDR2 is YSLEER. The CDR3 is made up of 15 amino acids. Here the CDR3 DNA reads TGCGCCAGCAGCCCATCCGGGAAAAGGGACACTGAAGCTTTCTTT. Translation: CASSPSGKRDTEAFF.

The CDR3 DNA sequence: TGCAGTGCTAGATCTGTTACCACCCGGATGACCCAGTACTTC. This sequence encodes CSARSVTTRMTQYF. The rearrangement uses TRBV20-1 and TRBJ2-5; D unresolved. This CDR3 has 14 amino acids. CDR1 is DFQATT and CDR2 is SNEGSKA in the germline V gene (reference sequence). V lost 2 bases, J lost 7 bases, and 17 bases lay in between.

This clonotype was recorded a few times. This chain's CDR3 is CASSIWGTGELFF. CDR3 nucleotide sequence: TGTGCCAGCAGTATCTGGGGCACCGGGGAGCTGTTTTTT. The chain joins TRBV12-3 or TRBV12-4 to TRBJ2-2, with unresolved D. Trimming removed 5 bases from V and 4 bases from J, with 8 bases in between. The CDR3 runs to 13 residues.